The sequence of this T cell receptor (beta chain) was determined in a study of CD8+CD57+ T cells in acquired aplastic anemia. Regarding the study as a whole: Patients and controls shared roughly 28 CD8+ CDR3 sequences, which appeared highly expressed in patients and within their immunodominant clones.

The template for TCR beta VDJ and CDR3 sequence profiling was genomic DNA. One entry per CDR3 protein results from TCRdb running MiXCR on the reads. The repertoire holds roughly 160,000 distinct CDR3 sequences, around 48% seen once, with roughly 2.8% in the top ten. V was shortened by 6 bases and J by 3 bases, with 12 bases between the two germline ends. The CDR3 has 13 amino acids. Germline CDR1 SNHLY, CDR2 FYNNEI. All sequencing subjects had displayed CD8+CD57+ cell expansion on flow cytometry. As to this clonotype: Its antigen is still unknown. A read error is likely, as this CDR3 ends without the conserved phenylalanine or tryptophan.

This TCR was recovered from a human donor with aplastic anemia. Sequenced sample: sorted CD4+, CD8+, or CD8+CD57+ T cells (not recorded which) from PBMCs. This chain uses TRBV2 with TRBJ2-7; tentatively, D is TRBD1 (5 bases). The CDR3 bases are TGTGCCAGCAGCCAAGGTAGGGGCTACGAGCAGTACCTC. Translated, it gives CASSQGRGYEQYL.